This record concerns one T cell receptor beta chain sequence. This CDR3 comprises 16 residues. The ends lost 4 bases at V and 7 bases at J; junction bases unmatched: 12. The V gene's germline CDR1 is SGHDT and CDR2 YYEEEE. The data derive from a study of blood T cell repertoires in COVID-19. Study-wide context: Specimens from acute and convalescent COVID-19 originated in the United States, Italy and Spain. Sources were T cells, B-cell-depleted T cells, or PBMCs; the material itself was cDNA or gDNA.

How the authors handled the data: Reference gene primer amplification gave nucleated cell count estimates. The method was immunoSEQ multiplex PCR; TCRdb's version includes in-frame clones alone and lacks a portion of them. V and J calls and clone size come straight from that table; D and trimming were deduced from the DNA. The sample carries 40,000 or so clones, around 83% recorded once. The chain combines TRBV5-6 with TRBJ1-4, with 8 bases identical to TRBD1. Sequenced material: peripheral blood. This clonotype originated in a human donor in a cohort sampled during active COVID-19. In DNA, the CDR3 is TGTGCCAGCAGCCCCCTGGGACAGGCCGAGGGTGAAAAACTGTTTTTT. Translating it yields CASSPLGQAEGEKLFF.